The text below deals with one T cell receptor beta chain. Its matching antigen is unknown. This entry belongs to a study of Graves' ophthalmopathy and Graves' hyperthyroidism. Study-wide context: The study drew peripheral blood at initial diagnosis, before any treatment. The study, taken as a whole, reports: Blood shared most expanded thyroid clonotypes above 0.001 frequency. Cross-validated, the 13-signature model showed 87.88%/81.08% sensitivity/specificity, and 80%/75% in the test set.

Germline trimming cut 1 base from V and 7 bases from J; bases unmatched to any gene: 5. Looked up from germline, CDR1 is LNHDA and CDR2 is SQIVND (reference sequence). The length of the CDR3 is 15 residues. The study amplified TCR beta CDR3 regions using RNA transcripts. Scientists carried out first-round RT-PCR using HTBI primers and then a second-round multiplex PCR. TCRdb reprocessed the multiplex PCR reads with MiXCR, giving one entry per CDR3 protein. This sample has 650,000 to 900,000 distinct CDR3 sequences; approximately 40% occur once, and the top ten carry approximately 43%. This sequence joins TRBV19 and TRBJ1-5, with 9 bases lining up with TRBD1. The sequencing input was peripheral blood. This TCR came from an adult man with Graves' ophthalmopathy. The CDR3 DNA sequence: TGTGCCAGTAGTATAGCCACAGGGGGCCGACAGCCCCAGCATTTT. This encodes CASSIATGGRQPQHF.